These T cell receptor beta chains were read from a single sample in a study of cytomegalovirus exposure and HLA in healthy donors. Sequencing used immunoSEQ multiplex PCR; TCRdb keeps in-frame clones, though not all of them. Among 90,000 or so clones listed, 60% to 85% were seen once. The source material was PBMCs. The receptor set was obtained from a boy younger than 18 in good health and CMV-seronegative. Each CDR3 is given without its conserved first and last residue. Where a row states a size, it is once, few, many or the class of an expanded clone; other rows omit it.

clone_size	v_call	j_call	cdr3_aa
-	TRBV15	TRBJ1-2	ATSRVQGYYGYT
-	TRBV6-5	TRBJ1-1	ASSSWTGNTEAF
-	TRBV7-2	TRBJ1-1	ASRPNSGQIMNTEAF
-	TRBV29-1	TRBJ2-1	SVGLRQGRGEQF
-	TRBV9	TRBJ2-5	ASSGWTGHKETQY
-	TRBV7-9	TRBJ2-7	ASSPGSRLYEQY
-	TRBV10-3	TRBJ1-5	AISELSNQPQH
-	TRBV28	TRBJ1-1	ASTLPGGNTEAF
-	TRBV29-1	TRBJ1-5	SVSSGTNNQPQH
-	TRBV5-4	TRBJ1-2	ASSPAGIVYGYT
-	TRBV7-2	TRBJ2-7	ASSVTGSFAYEQY
-	TRBV30	TRBJ1-3	ALGPGDGNTIY
-	TRBV6-5	TRBJ1-2	ASTTPGTGVLGYT
-	TRBV6-5	TRBJ2-5	ASSYQRGGETQY
-	TRBV30	TRBJ2-1	ACTGDYNEQF
-	TRBV6-5	TRBJ2-1	ASSYSTAGGRNEQF
-	TRBV15	TRBJ1-4	ATSRDREKEKLF
-	TRBV20-1	TRBJ1-4	SASSDEKLF
-	TRBV29-1	TRBJ2-2	SARLAGETGELF
-	TRBV18	TRBJ2-5	ASSLMTAKETQY
-	TRBV4-3	TRBJ1-1	ASSQDRRRINTEAF
few	TRBV6-5	TRBJ1-5	ASSGGQPQH
-	TRBV25-1	TRBJ1-1	ASRKDNRNTEAF
-	TRBV7-2	TRBJ1-1	ASSLPGQGRNTEAF
-	TRBV5-1	TRBJ2-7	ASSFGGADEQY
-	TRBV7-7	TRBJ2-1	ASSLGLAGGEQF
-	TRBV7-9	TRBJ2-5	ASSFRGSGEETQY
-	TRBV10-3	TRBJ1-2	AISEPGHDYGYT
few	TRBV7-9	TRBJ1-5	ASSLGGDQPQH
-	TRBV6-5	TRBJ2-2	ASRAGGYTGELF
-	TRBV4-3	TRBJ1-5	ASSQDSALASPQH
few	TRBV4-3	TRBJ2-5	ASSQRLAGDLRETQY
few	TRBV7-7	TRBJ2-1	ASSLGLAGDEQF
few	TRBV7-2	TRBJ2-1	ASSLQGAISNEQF
-	TRBV10-3	TRBJ2-4	AISESGSGVVNIQY
-	TRBV7-9	TRBJ2-7	ASSLVVDSQVYEQY
-	TRBV5-4	TRBJ1-1	ASSLTQGSTEAF
-	TRBV27	TRBJ1-5	ASSLFSTGQPQH
-	TRBV29-1	TRBJ2-7	SARTGSNEQY
few	TRBV27	TRBJ1-5	ASRPTGLQPQH
-	TRBV5-1	TRBJ2-7	ASSLEGRGHEQY
-	TRBV11-1	TRBJ2-7	ASRPGQGPYEQY
once	TRBV19	TRBJ1-6	ASSHTGTPISSYNSPLH
once	TRBV25-1	TRBJ1-2	ASTSAPGANNYGYT
-	TRBV29-1	TRBJ2-7	SVASTVSSYEQY